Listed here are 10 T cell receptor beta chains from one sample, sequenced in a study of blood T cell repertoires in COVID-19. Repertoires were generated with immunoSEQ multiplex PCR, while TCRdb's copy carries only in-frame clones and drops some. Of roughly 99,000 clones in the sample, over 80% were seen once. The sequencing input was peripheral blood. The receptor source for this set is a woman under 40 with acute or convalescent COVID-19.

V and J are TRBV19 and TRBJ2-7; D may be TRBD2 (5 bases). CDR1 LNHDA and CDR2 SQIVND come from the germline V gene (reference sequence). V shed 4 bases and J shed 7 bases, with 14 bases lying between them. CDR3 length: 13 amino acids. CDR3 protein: CASSTEALGEQYF. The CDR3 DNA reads TGTGCCAGTAGTACGGAGGCGCTTGGGGAGCAGTACTTC. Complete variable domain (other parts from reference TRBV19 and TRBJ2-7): DGGITQSPKYLFRKEGQNVTLSCEQNLNHDAMYWYRQDPGQGLRLIYYSQIVNDFQKGDIAEGYSVSREKKESFPLTVTSAQKNPTAFYLCASSTEALGEQYFGPGTRLTVT.

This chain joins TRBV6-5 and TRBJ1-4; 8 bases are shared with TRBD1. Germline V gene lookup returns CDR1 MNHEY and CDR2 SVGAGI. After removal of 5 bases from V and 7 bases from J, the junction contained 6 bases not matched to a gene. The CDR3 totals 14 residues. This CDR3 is CASSRQGNSEKLFF. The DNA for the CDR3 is TGTGCCAGCAGTCGACAGGGGAATAGTGAAAAACTGTTTTTT.

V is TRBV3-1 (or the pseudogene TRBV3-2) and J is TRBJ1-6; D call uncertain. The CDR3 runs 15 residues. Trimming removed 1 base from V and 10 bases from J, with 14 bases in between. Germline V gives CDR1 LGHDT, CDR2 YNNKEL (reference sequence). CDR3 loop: CASSQGPTSGSPLHF. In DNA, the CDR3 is TGTGCCAGCAGCCAAGGACCGACCTCGGGGTCACCCCTCCACTTT.

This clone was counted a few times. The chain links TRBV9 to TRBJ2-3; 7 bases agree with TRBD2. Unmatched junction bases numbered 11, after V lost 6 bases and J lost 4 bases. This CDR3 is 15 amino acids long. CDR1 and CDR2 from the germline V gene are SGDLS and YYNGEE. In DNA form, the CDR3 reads TGTGCCAGCACGACTAGCAATCAAGCGGCAGATACGCAGTATTTT. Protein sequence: CASTTSNQAADTQYF. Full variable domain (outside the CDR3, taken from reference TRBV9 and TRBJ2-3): DSGVTQTPKHLITATGQRVTLRCSPRSGDLSVYWYQQSLDQGLQFLIQYYNGEERAKGNILERFSAQQFPDLHSELNLSSLELGDSALYFCASTTSNQAADTQYFGPGTRLTVL.

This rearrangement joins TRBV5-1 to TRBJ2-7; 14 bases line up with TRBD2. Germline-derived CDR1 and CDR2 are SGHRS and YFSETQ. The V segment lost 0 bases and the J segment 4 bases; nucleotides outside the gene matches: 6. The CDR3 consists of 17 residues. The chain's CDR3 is CASSLGSGTSGGYEQYF. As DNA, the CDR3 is TGCGCCAGCAGCTTGGGGTCCGGGACTAGCGGGGGTTACGAGCAGTACTTC.

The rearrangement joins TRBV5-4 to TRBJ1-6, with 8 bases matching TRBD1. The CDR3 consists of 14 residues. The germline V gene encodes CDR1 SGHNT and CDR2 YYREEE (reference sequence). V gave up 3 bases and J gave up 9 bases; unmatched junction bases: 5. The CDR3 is CASSSRQGSSPLHF. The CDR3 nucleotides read TGTGCCAGCAGCTCACGACAGGGGAGTTCACCCCTCCACTTT. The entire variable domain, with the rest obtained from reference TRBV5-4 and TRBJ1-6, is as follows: ETGVTQSPTHLIKTRGQQVTLRCSSQSGHNTVSWYQQALGQGPQFIFQYYREEENGRGNFPPRFSGLQFPNYSSELNVNALELDDSALYLCASSSRQGSSPLHFGNGTRLTVT.

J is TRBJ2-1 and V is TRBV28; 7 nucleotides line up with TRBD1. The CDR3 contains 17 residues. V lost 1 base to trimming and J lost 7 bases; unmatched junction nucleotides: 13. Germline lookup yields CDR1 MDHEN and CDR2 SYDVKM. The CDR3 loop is CASSLSVGQAPRNEQFF. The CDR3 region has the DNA TGTGCCAGCAGTTTATCGGTCGGACAGGCCCCAAGGAATGAGCAGTTCTTC.

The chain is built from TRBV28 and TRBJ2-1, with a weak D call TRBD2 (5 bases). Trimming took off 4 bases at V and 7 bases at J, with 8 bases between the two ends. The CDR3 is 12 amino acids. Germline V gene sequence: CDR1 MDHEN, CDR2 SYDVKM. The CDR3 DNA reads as TGTGCCAGCAGTTCGGGATTTAATGAGCAGTTCTTC. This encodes CASSSGFNEQFF.

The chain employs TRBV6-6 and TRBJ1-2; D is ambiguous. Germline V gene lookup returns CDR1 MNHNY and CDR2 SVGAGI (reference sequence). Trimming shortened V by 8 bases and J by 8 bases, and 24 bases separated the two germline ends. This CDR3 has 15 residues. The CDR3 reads CASQVLSPGQYGYTF. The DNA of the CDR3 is TGTGCCAGCCAAGTTTTATCTCCAGGCCAGTACGGCTACACCTTC.

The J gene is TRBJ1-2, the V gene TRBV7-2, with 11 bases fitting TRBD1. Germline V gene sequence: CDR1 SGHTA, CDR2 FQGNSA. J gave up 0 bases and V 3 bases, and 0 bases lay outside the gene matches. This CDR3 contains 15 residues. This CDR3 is CASSLGQGANYGYTF. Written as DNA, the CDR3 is TGTGCCAGCAGCTTGGGACAGGGGGCTAACTATGGCTACACCTTC.